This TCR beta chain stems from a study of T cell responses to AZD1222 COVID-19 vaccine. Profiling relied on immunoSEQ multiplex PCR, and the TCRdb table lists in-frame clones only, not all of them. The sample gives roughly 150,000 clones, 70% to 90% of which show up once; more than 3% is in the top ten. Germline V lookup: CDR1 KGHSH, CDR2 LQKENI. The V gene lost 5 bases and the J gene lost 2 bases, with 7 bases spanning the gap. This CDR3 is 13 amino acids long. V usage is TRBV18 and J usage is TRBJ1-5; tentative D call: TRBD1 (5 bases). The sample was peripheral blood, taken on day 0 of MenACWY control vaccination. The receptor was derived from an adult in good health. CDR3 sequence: CASSGGGNQPQHF. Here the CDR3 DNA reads TGTGCCAGCTCAGGGGGAGGCAATCAGCCCCAGCATTTT. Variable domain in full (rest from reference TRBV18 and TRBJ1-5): NAGVMQNPRHLVRRRGQEARLRCSPMKGHSHVYWYRQLPEEGLKFMVYLQKENIIDESGMPKERFSAEFPKEGPSILRIQQVVRGDSAAYFCASSGGGNQPQHFGDGTRLSIL.